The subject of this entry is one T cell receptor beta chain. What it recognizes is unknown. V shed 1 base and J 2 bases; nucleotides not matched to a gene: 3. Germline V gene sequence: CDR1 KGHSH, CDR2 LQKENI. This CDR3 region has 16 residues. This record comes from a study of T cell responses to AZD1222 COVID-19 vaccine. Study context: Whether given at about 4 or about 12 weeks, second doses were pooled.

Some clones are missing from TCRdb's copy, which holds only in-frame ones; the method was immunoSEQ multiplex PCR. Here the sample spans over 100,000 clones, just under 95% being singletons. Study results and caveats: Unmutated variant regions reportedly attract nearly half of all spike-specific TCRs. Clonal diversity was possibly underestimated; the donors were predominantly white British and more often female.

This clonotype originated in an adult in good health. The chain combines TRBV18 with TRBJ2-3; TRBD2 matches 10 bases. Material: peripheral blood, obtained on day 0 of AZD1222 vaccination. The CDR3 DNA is TGTGCCAGCTCACCACGACTAGCGGGCACCACAGATACGCAGTATTTT. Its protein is CASSPRLAGTTDTQYF.